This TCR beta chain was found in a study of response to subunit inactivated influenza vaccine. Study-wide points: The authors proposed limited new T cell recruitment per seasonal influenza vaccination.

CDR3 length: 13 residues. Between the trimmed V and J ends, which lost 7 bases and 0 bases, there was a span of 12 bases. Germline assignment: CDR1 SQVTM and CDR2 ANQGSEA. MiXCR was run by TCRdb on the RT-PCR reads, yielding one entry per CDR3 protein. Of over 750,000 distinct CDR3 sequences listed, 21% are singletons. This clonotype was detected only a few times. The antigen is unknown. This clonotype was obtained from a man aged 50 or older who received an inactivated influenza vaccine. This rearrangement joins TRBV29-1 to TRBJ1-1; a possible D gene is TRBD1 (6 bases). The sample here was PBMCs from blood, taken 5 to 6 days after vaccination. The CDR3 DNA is TGCAGCGCCCTGGGACACCTGAACACTGAAGCTTTCTTT. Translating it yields CSALGHLNTEAFF.